Each of the 11 T cell receptor beta chains below was sequenced from the same sample in a study of HIV-infected patients and healthy controls. The repertoire came from unfractionated whole blood and reflected all unsorted peripheral T cells. Reverse transcription used around 480 ng RNA and constant-region primers for alpha and beta. Separate chain-specific third strand synthesis with multiplexing indices produced the alpha and beta libraries. A single record per CDR3 protein comes from TCRdb applying MiXCR to the 5' RACE reads. The sample records about 10,000 distinct CDR3 sequences, around 8% being singletons. Sequenced: blood. The origin of the receptors is an adult in good health.

This clonotype is medium-sized (0.01 to 0.1%) within its sample. The chain recombines TRBV5-1 with TRBJ2-3, with no clear D. Germline V lookup: CDR1 SGHRS, CDR2 YFSETQ. Trimming pared 0 bases from V and 4 bases from J, leaving 12 bases between. The CDR3 contains 15 residues. CDR3 bases: TGCGCCAGCAGCTTGGACTACTCTCTCGCAGATACGCAGTATTTT. This encodes CASSLDYSLADTQYF.

By share of the sample, this clonotype is medium-sized. V usage is TRBV6-6 and J usage is TRBJ2-1; 8 bases are shared with TRBD1. V was pared by 0 bases and J by 7 bases, with 8 bases of the junction left unmatched. CDR1 is MNHNY and CDR2 is SVGAGI in the germline V gene (reference sequence). The CDR3 length is 16 residues. This chain's CDR3 is CASSYSVTGGFNEQFF. For the CDR3, the DNA is TGTGCCAGCAGTTACTCCGTCACAGGGGGTTTTAATGAGCAGTTCTTC.

At least ten counts were recorded for this clonotype. The chain employs TRBV7-2 and TRBJ2-7; D perhaps matches TRBD2 (5 bases). Looked up from germline, CDR1 is SGHTA and CDR2 is FQGNSA. The CDR3 totals 14 residues. Deletions cut 5 bases from V and 9 bases from J, with 20 bases between. The CDR3 protein is CASSQGGLTGVQYF. The CDR3 nucleotides are TGTGCCAGCAGCCAAGGAGGCCTCACCGGGGTGCAGTACTTC.

The chain couples TRBV7-9 to TRBJ2-7; 7 nucleotides match TRBD1. V shed 5 bases, J shed 6 bases, and the junction held 10 bases outside the gene matches. Germline V gene lookup returns CDR1 SEHNR and CDR2 FQNEAQ (reference sequence). The CDR3 has 14 residues. This CDR3 reads CASSPGQLLFEQYF. Written as DNA, the CDR3 is TGTGCCAGCAGCCCGGGACAGCTTCTTTTCGAGCAGTACTTC.

The chain joins TRBV9 to TRBJ2-3; 11 bases are a match to TRBD1. Trimming at V came to 4 bases and at J to 7 bases, leaving 8 bases not matched to a gene. The CDR3 is 15 amino acids. Germline CDR1 is SGDLS and CDR2 is YYNGEE. Written as DNA, the CDR3 is TGTGCCAGCAGCTTTGCGGACAGGGGGCAATATACGCAGTATTTT. Its translation: CASSFADRGQYTQYF.

The chain has TRBV7-2 and TRBJ2-3; no definite D call. The CDR3 has 11 amino acids. CDR1 and CDR2 from the germline V gene are SGHTA and FQGNSA. Trimming pared 6 bases from V and 6 bases from J, leaving 7 bases between. CDR3 sequence (DNA): TGTGCCAGCAGTTCAATTGATACGCAGTATTTT. It encodes CASSSIDTQYF.

This clonotype was picked up many times. The rearrangement joins TRBV27 to TRBJ2-1, with TRBD2 matching over 11 bases. V lost 8 bases to trimming and J lost 5 bases; unmatched junction nucleotides: 8. The CDR3 consists of 15 residues. The germline gives CDR1 MNHEY, CDR2 SMNVEV (reference sequence). The CDR3 nucleotides read TGTGCCAGCGGCACCGGGACTAGCGGCCACAATGAGCAGTTCTTC. It specifies CASGTGTSGHNEQFF.

This clonotype was found many times. The rearrangement joins TRBV7-2 to TRBJ1-2; D gene unclear. Trimming took 1 base from V and 5 from J, leaving 8 bases between them. This CDR3 is 13 amino acids long. Germline CDR1 reads SGHTA; CDR2 reads FQGNSA. CDR3 in amino acids: CASSLEGIYGYTF. CDR3 coding DNA: TGTGCCAGCAGCTTAGAGGGCATTTATGGCTACACCTTC.

This clonotype was seen repeatedly, ten times or more. J is TRBJ1-2 and V is TRBV7-2; tentatively, D is TRBD1 (6 bases). CDR3 length: 13 amino acids. Trimming left V 3 bases short and J 6 bases short, with 11 bases between. CDR1 and CDR2 (germline): SGHTA, FQGNSA. CDR3: CASSFRGSNGYTF. DNA for the CDR3: TGTGCCAGCAGCTTTAGGGGGAGCAATGGCTACACCTTC. The full variable domain, its missing parts supplied by reference TRBV7-2 and TRBJ1-2, is GAGVSQSPSNKVTEKGKDVELRCDPISGHTALYWYRQSLGQGLEFLIYFQGNSAPDKSGLPSDRFSAERTGGSVSTLTIQRTQQEDSAVYLCASSFRGSNGYTFGSGTRLTVV.

This clonotype is judged medium-sized. This chain links TRBV28 with TRBJ2-5, with a possible D match to TRBD2 (5 bases). This CDR3 spans 15 amino acids. Per germline, CDR1 MDHEN and CDR2 SYDVKM. V was shortened by 7 bases and J by 1 base, with 16 bases between the two germline ends. CDR3 coding DNA: TGTGCCAGCACCCAGCGAGGACTGATCCAAGAGACCCAGTACTTC. This codes for CASTQRGLIQETQYF.

This clonotype is medium-sized within its sample. V gene TRBV30 combines with J gene TRBJ2-3; no reliable D call. The germline V gene has CDR1 GTSNPN and CDR2 SVGIG (reference sequence). CDR3 length: 14 residues. V lost 2 bases and J 0 bases, leaving 9 bases between the germline ends. As DNA, the CDR3 is TGTGCCTGGAGTAAACAAGACAGCACAGATACGCAGTATTTT. Translated: CAWSKQDSTDTQYF.